This T cell receptor beta chain is from a study of Ad26.COV2.S vaccination and SARS-CoV-2 variants. Study overall: COV1001, an Ad26.COV2.S trial, supplied this vaccine-arm donor. Each vaccinee took Ad26.COV2.S intramuscularly, once or twice 56 days apart. General study results and limits: The study found higher spike-specific TCR breadth in vaccine than placebo recipients. Considerable breadth of spike-specific CD8+ and CD4+ T cell responses has reportedly been documented following vaccination.

Of note for this clone: Its antigen remains unknown.

In germline, CDR1 is MNHEY, CDR2 SVGEGT. The CDR3 runs to 14 residues. V was clipped by 4 bases and J by 7 bases; unmatched bases: 9. Specified treatment: around 19 received Ad26.COV2.S at low or high dose, single or two shots; roughly 5 received placebo; per-sample allocation not given. The investigators took samples on day 63 after the first vaccine or placebo injection. Here immunoSEQ multiplex PCR was the method, and the copy in TCRdb shows in-frame clones only, minus some. The data show about 350,000 clones, 88% seen once. The rearrangement links TRBV6-2 or TRBV6-3 to TRBJ2-7; 8 bases are a match to TRBD2. The sample here was peripheral blood, taken in a trial of Ad26.COV2.S vaccine versus placebo. The receptor was derived from a person between 18 and 65 years old who received the Ad26.COV2.S COVID-19 vaccine or a placebo. The CDR3 DNA follows: TGTGCCAGCAGTTCCCTACGGGGGGGGCGAGAGCAGTACTTC. Encoded protein: CASSSLRGGREQYF.